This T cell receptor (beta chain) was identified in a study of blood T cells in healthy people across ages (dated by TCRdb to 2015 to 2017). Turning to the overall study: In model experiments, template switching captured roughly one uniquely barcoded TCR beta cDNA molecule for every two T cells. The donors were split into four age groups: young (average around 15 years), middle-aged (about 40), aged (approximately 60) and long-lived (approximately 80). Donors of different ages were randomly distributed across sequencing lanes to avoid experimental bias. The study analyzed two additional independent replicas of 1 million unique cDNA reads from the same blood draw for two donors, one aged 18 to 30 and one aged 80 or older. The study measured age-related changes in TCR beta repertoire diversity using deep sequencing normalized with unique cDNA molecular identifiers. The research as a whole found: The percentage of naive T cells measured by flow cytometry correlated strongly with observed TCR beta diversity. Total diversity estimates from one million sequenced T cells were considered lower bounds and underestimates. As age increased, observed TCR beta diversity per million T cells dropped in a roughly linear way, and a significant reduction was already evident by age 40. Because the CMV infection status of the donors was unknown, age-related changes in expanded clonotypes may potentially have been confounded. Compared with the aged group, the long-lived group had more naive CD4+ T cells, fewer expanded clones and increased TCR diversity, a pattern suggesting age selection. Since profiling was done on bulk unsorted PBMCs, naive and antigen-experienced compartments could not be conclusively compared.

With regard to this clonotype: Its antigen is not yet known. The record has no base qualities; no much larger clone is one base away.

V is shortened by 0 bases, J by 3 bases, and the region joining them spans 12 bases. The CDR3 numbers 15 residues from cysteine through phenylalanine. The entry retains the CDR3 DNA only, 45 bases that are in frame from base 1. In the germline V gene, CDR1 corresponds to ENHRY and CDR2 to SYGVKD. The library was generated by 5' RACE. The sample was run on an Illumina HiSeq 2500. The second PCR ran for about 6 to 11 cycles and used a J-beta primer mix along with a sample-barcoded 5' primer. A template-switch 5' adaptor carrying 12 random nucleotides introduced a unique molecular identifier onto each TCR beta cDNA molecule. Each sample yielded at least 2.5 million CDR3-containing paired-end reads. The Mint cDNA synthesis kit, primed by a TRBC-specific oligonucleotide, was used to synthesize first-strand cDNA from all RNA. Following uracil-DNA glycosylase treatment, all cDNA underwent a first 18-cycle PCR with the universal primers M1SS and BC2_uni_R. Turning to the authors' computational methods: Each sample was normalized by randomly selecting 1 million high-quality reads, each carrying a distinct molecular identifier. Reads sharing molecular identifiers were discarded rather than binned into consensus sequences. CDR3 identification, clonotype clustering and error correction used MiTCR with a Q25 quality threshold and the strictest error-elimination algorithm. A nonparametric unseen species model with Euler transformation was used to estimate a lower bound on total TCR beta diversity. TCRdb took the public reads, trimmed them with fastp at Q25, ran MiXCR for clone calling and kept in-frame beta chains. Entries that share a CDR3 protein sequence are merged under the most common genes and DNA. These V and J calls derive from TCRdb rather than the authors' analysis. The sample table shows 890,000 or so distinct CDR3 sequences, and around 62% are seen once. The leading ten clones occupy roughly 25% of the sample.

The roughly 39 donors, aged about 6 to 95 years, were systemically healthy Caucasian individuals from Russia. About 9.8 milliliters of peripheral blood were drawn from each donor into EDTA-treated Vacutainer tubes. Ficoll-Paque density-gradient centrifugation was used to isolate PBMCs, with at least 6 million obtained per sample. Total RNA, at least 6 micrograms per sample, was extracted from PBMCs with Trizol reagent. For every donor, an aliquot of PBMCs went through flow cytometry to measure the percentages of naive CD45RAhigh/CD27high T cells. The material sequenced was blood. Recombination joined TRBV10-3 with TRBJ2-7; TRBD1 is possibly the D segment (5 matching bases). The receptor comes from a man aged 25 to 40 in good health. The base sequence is TGTGCCATCAGTGAGTCGAGCAGGGCGATCTACGAGCAGTACTTC. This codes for CAISESSRAIYEQYF.